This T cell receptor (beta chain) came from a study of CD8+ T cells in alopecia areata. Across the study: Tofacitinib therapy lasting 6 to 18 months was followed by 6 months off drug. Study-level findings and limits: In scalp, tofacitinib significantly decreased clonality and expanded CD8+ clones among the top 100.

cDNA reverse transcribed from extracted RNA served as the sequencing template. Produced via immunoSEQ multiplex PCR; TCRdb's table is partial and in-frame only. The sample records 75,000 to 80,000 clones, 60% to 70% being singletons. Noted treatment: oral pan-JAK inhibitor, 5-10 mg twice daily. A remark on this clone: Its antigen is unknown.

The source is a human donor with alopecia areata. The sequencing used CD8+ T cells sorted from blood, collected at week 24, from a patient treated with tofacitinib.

The CDR3 bases are TGTGCCAGCAGCGTAAGTTTAGCGGGGGGCAACAATGAGCAGTTCTTC. Amino acids: CASSVSLAGGNNEQFF. This chain joins TRBV9 and TRBJ2-1; 10 bases agree with TRBD2. V was clipped by 1 base and J by 5 bases; unmatched bases: 6. The germline V gene encodes CDR1 SGDLS and CDR2 YYNGEE. The CDR3 is made up of 16 amino acids.